This record covers a single T cell receptor beta chain. The data derive from a study of blood T cell repertoires in COVID-19. Study summary: T cells, B-cell-depleted T cells, or PBMCs supplied cDNA or gDNA.

Profiling relied on immunoSEQ multiplex PCR, and the TCRdb table lists in-frame clones only, not all of them. The sample holds 400,000 or so clones, 85% to 90% seen once. Participants reported their clinical history, and cohort assignment relied on those reports. The CDR3 has 14 amino acids. Germline CDR1 LGHNA, CDR2 YNFKEQ. V was clipped by 1 base and J by 7 bases, with 10 bases between them. The sequence derives from a man aged 25 to 40 who had recovered from COVID-19. Sequenced sample: PBMCs or T cells enriched from blood (not recorded which). The chain carries TRBV4-2 and TRBJ2-2, with D possibly TRBD2 on 6 matching bases. The CDR3 nucleotides are TGTGCCAGCAGCCAAGGGACCGGGGGCGGGGAGCTGTTTTTT. As protein: CASSQGTGGGELFF.